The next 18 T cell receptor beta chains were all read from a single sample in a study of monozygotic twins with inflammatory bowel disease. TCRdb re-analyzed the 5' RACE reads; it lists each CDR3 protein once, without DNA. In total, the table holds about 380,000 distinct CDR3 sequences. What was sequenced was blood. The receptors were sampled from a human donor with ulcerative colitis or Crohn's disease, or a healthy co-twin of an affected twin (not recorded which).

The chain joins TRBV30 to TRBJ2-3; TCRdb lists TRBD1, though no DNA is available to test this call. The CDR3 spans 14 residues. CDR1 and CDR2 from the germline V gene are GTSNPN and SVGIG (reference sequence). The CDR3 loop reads CAWTRQVGTDTQYF.

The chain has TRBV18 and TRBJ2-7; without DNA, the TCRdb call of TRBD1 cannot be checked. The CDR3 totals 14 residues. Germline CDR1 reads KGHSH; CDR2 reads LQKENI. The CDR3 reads CASSPTARVGEQYF.

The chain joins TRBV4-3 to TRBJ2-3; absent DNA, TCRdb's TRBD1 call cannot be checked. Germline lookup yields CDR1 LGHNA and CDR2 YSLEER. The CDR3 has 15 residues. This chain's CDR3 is CASSHGTGSTDTQYF.

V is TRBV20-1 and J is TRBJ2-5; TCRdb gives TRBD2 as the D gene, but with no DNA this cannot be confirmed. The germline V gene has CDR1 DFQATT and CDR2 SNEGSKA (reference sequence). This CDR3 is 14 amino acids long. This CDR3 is CSARRLAVRETQYF.

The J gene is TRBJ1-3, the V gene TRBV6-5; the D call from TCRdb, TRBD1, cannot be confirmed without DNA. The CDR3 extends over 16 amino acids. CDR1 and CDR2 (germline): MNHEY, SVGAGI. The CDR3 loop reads CASSYATQGAGNTIYF.

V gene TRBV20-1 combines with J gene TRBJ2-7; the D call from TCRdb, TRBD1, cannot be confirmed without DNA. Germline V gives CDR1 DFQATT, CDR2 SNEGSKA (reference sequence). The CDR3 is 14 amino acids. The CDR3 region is CSADGHRGTYEQYF.

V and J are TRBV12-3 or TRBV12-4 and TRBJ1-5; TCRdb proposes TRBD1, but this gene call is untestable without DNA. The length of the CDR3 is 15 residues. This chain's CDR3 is CASRYSGAFNQPQHF.

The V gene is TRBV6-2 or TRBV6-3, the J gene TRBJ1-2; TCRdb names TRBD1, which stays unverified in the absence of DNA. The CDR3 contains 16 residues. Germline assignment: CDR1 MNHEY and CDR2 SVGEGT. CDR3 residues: CASSLLPGRNNYGYTF.

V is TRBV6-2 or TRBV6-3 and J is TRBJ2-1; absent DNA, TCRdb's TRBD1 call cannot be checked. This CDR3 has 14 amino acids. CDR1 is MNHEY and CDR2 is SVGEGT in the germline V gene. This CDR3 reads CASNRGGPYNEQFF.

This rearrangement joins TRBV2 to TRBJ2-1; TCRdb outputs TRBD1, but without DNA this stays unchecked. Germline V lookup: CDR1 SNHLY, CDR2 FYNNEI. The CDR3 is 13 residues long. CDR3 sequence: CASWAGVAAEQFF.

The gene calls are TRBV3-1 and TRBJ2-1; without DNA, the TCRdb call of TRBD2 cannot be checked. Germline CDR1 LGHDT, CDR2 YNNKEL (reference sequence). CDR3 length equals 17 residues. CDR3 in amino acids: CASSPHRLAGSGDEQFF.

The CDR3 region is CASSSWTGDYSPLHF. V and J are TRBV7-8 and TRBJ1-6; TCRdb proposes TRBD1, but this gene call is untestable without DNA. The CDR3 runs to 15 residues. The germline CDR1 and CDR2 sequences are SGHVS and FQNEAQ.

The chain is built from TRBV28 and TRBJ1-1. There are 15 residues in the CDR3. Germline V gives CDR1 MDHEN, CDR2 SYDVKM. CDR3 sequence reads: CASSLTDTVNTEAFF.

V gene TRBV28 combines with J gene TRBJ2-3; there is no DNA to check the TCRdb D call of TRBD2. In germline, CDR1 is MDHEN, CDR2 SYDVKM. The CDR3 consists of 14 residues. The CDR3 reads CASSGPREPDTQYF. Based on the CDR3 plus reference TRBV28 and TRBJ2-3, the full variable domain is DVKVTQSSRYLVKRTGEKVFLECVQDMDHENMFWYRQDPGLGLRLIYFSYDVKMKEKGDIPEGYSVSREKKERFSLILESASTNQTSMYLCASSGPREPDTQYFGPGTRLTVL.

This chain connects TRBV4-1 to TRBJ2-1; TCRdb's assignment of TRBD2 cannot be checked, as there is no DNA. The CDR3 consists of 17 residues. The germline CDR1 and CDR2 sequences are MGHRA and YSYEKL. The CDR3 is CASSQDSQVVLYNEQFF.

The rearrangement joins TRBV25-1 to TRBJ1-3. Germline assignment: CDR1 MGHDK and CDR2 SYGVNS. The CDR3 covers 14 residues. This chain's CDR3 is CASSEPASGNTIYF.

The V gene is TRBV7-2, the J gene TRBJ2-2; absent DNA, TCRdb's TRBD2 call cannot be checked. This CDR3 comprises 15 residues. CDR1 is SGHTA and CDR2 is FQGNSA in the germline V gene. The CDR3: CASSLSRGEAGELFF.

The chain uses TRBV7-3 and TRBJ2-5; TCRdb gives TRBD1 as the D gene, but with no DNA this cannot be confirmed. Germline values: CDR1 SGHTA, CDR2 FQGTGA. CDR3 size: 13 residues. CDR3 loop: CASSYVDSASQYF.